The 22 T cell receptor beta chains in this list originate from one sample, sequenced in a study of cytomegalovirus exposure and HLA in healthy donors (dated 2017 in TCRdb). The library was built by means of the immunoSEQ multiplex PCR assay. The multiplex PCR relied on a mix of 60 forward primers for TCR Vbeta segments and 13 reverse primers for TCR Jbeta segments. TCRdb re-hosts the immuneACCESS table, in-frame sequences only. Its copies lack some clones; in the studies checked, an unresolved V gene accounts for under half of them, and the cause for the rest is not known. Recorded for this sample are 150,000 to 200,000 clones; approximately 78% of them occurred a single time. The top ten clonotypes cover 1.5% to 2% of the sample. Sequenced: PBMCs. The receptors originated from a young woman in good health and CMV-seronegative.

The genes are TRBV10-2 and TRBJ2-3; unclear D gene. V shed 4 bases and J shed 4 bases, with 9 bases lying between them. The germline gives CDR1 WSHSY, CDR2 SAAADI. The CDR3 length is 13 residues. For the CDR3, the DNA is TGCGCCAGCAGTGCTACAGAACCAGATACGCAGTATTTT. Encoded protein: CASSATEPDTQYF.

The V and J genes are TRBV2 and TRBJ1-1; a possible D gene is TRBD1 (6 bases). Germline assignment: CDR1 SNHLY and CDR2 FYNNEI. Trimming shortened V by 0 bases and J by 7 bases, and 15 bases separated the two germline ends. There are 15 residues in the CDR3. This CDR3 is CASSEAPGEGGEAFF. The CDR3 coding sequence is TGTGCCAGCAGTGAAGCGCCAGGGGAAGGGGGTGAAGCTTTCTTT.

The chain joins TRBV6-1 to TRBJ1-2, with 8 bases lining up with TRBD1. This CDR3 contains 15 residues. The germline CDR1 and CDR2 sequences are MNHNS and SASEGT. With 6 bases clipped from V and 8 bases from J, the junction kept 14 bases outside the gene matches. The CDR3 loop is CASRNAAGGPTGYTF. In DNA, the CDR3 is TGTGCCAGCAGAAACGCGGCAGGGGGCCCAACCGGCTACACCTTC.

The rearrangement links TRBV7-2 to TRBJ2-1; 9 bases match TRBD1. The length of the CDR3 is 14 residues. Germline V gene sequence: CDR1 SGHTA, CDR2 FQGNSA. Germline trimming cut 4 bases from V and 7 bases from J; bases unmatched to any gene: 5. The CDR3 DNA reads as TGTGCCAGCAGCTCCGGGACAGGGCTTAATGAGCAGTTCTTC. Residues: CASSSGTGLNEQFF.

This clone was counted a single time. The chain couples TRBV19 to TRBJ1-1, with D tentatively TRBD1 (5 bases). Germline values: CDR1 LNHDA, CDR2 SQIVND (reference sequence). CDR3 length: 13 amino acids. The germline V and J ends were trimmed by 1 base and 4 bases, with 7 bases remaining between them. The CDR3 is CASSIGGGTEAFF. For the CDR3, the DNA is TGTGCCAGTAGTATAGGGGGCGGCACTGAAGCTTTCTTT.

The chain couples TRBV5-1 to TRBJ2-3, with 10 bases that match TRBD1. V shed 4 bases, J shed 5 bases, and the junction held 4 bases outside the gene matches. The CDR3 is made up of 14 amino acids. Germline V gene lookup returns CDR1 SGHRS and CDR2 YFSETQ. CDR3: CASSRTGGEDTQYF. Written as DNA, the CDR3 is TGCGCCAGCAGCAGGACAGGGGGAGAAGATACGCAGTATTTT.

This clone appeared a single time. Written as DNA, the CDR3 is TGTGCCAGCAGTTACAACAGACAAAGCTCCTACGAGCAGTACTTC. Translating it yields CASSYNRQSSYEQYF. V gene TRBV6-5 combines with J gene TRBJ2-7; D call uncertain. The germline V gene has CDR1 MNHEY and CDR2 SVGAGI. The length of the CDR3 is 15 residues. Trimming shortened V by 2 bases and J by 0 bases, and 11 bases separated the two germline ends.

CDR3 DNA sequence: TGTGCCAGCAGTCTTTATGCGGCCGGGACAGGGGGTAGCGAGCAGTACTTC. Translated: CASSLYAAGTGGSEQYF. The chain has TRBV28 and TRBJ2-7, with 11 positions matching TRBD1. The junction had 15 bases not matched to a gene; V was cut back by 5 bases and J by 6 bases. The germline V gene has CDR1 MDHEN and CDR2 SYDVKM. The CDR3 is made up of 17 amino acids. Full variable domain (remainder filled in from reference TRBV28 and TRBJ2-7): DVKVTQSSRYLVKRTGEKVFLECVQDMDHENMFWYRQDPGLGLRLIYFSYDVKMKEKGDIPEGYSVSREKKERFSLILESASTNQTSMYLCASSLYAAGTGGSEQYFGPGTRLTVT.

The chain has TRBV7-2 and TRBJ2-1; 7 bases are shared with TRBD2. The V segment lost 5 bases and the J segment 2 bases; nucleotides outside the gene matches: 15. The CDR3 is 18 residues long. Germline V gene data show CDR1 as SGHTA and CDR2 as FQGNSA. The CDR3 region has the DNA TGTGCCAGCAGCACCCAGTTCCTTGCGGGAGCCGCCTACAATGAGCAGTTCTTC. Residues: CASSTQFLAGAAYNEQFF.

This clone appeared once. The CDR3 protein is CASSPGTGKGEAFF. The CDR3 DNA follows: TGTGCCAGCAGCCCGGGAACAGGGAAGGGTGAAGCTTTCTTT. V is TRBV7-9 and J is TRBJ1-1; possible D gene TRBD1, 6 bases. The CDR3 spans 14 residues. Germline loops: CDR1 SEHNR, CDR2 FQNEAQ (reference sequence). The ends were cut back, 5 bases at V and 7 bases at J, with 17 bases in the middle.

This clone was seen more than once but under ten times. V gene TRBV5-1 combines with J gene TRBJ2-4; tentative D call: TRBD2 (5 bases). The germline CDR1 and CDR2 sequences are SGHRS and YFSETQ. The length of the CDR3 is 15 residues. V lost 3 bases and J lost 0, with 10 bases in between. The CDR3 spells CASSWISGAKNIQYF. The CDR3 region has the DNA TGCGCCAGCAGCTGGATAAGCGGAGCCAAAAACATTCAGTACTTC.

The rearrangement uses TRBV28 and TRBJ1-3; D not resolved. V was cut by 0 bases and J by 0 bases, with 3 bases left in between. The CDR3 contains 14 residues. Germline CDR1 and CDR2: MDHEN and SYDVKM. The chain's CDR3 is CASSLWRSGNTIYF. In DNA, the CDR3 is TGTGCCAGCAGTTTATGGCGCTCTGGAAACACCATATATTTT.

The rearrangement uses TRBV28 and TRBJ1-1; D may be TRBD1 (6 bases). The CDR3 has 17 residues. In germline, CDR1 is MDHEN, CDR2 SYDVKM. V lost 2 bases to trimming and J lost 5 bases, with 21 bases between them. The chain's CDR3 is CASSLGSGVGGETEAFF. Written as DNA, the CDR3 is TGTGCCAGCAGTTTAGGCTCTGGGGTAGGGGGAGAAACTGAAGCTTTCTTT. Looking up the rest from reference TRBV28 and TRBJ1-1 gives the full variable domain: DVKVTQSSRYLVKRTGEKVFLECVQDMDHENMFWYRQDPGLGLRLIYFSYDVKMKEKGDIPEGYSVSREKKERFSLILESASTNQTSMYLCASSLGSGVGGETEAFFGQGTRLTVV.

V is TRBV19 and J is TRBJ1-5; 7 nucleotides line up with TRBD1. Unmatched junction bases numbered 15, after V lost 7 bases and J lost 0 bases. The length of the CDR3 is 18 residues. CDR1 is LNHDA, CDR2 SQIVND, per germline (reference sequence). This chain's CDR3 is CASTIIFPGQRSNQPQHF. The CDR3 nucleotides read TGTGCCAGTACCATCATATTTCCGGGACAGCGTAGCAATCAGCCCCAGCATTTT.

V and J are TRBV11-2 and TRBJ1-3; 9 nucleotides align to TRBD1. The CDR3 is 16 residues long. CDR1 and CDR2 (germline): SGHAT, FQNNGV. V lost 1 base, J lost 2 bases, and 3 bases stayed unmatched. Written as DNA, the CDR3 is TGTGCCAGCAGCTTAGTGGGACAGGGCACTGGAAACACCATATATTTT. It codes for CASSLVGQGTGNTIYF.

The chain has TRBV9 and TRBJ2-5; D uncertain. The end of the DNA is better explained by TRBJ2-7, so the J call may be wrong. The CDR3 length is 15 residues. Germline CDR1 reads SGDLS; CDR2 reads YYNGEE. The CDR3 sequence is CASSVDVEGGGEQYF. In DNA, the CDR3 is TGTGCCAGCAGCGTCGATGTAGAAGGCGGCGGCGAGCAGTACTTC.

The sample holds one count of this clone. The chain joins TRBV9 to TRBJ2-3; perhaps TRBD2 as D (5 bases). The germline CDR1 and CDR2 sequences are SGDLS and YYNGEE. The CDR3 is made up of 18 amino acids. V lost 0 bases, J lost 1 base, and 18 bases lay in between. The CDR3 region has the DNA TGTGCCAGCAGCGTAGCCCCAGGACCGGCCGGGGGCACAGATACGCAGTATTTT. It codes for CASSVAPGPAGGTDTQYF.

The V gene is TRBV6-5, the J gene TRBJ1-2; D may be TRBD1 (6 bases). CDR3 length equals 14 residues. CDR1 and CDR2 (germline): MNHEY, SVGAGI. V shed 0 bases and J shed 7 bases, with 12 bases lying between them. CDR3 DNA: TGTGCCAGCAGTTACTCGGCGCAGGGGTGTGGCTACACCTTC. It specifies CASSYSAQGCGYTF.

The chain employs TRBV7-2 and TRBJ1-2; possibly TRBD1 for D (5 bases). The CDR3 extends over 14 amino acids. V was clipped by 1 base and J by 5 bases, with 11 bases between them. From germline, CDR1 is SGHTA and CDR2 FQGNSA. The CDR3 sequence: CASSLDGGGYGYTF. The CDR3 DNA follows: TGTGCCAGCAGCTTAGATGGGGGGGGGTATGGCTACACCTTC. The whole variable domain, filled in from reference TRBV7-2 and TRBJ1-2, reads GAGVSQSPSNKVTEKGKDVELRCDPISGHTALYWYRQSLGQGLEFLIYFQGNSAPDKSGLPSDRFSAERTGGSVSTLTIQRTQQEDSAVYLCASSLDGGGYGYTFGSGTRLTVV.

This clone was recorded only once. The chain employs TRBV4-3 and TRBJ2-2; a possible D gene is TRBD2 (6 bases). CDR3 size: 17 residues. The germline gives CDR1 LGHNA, CDR2 YSLEER. V lost 1 base and J lost 2, with 14 bases in between. The CDR3 coding sequence is TGCGCCAGCAGCCAAGGGTTAAAGGGACTCAACACCGGGGAGCTGTTTTTT. Amino acids: CASSQGLKGLNTGELFF.

The chain joins TRBV5-6 to TRBJ2-5; D possibly corresponds to TRBD1 (6 bases). Germline V gene data show CDR1 as SGHDT and CDR2 as YYEEEE. This CDR3 spans 15 amino acids. Trimming removed 0 bases at V and 5 bases at J, with 14 bases between. CDR3 loop: CASSLGVGAGETQYF. Written as DNA, the CDR3 is TGTGCCAGCAGCTTGGGGGTGGGGGCCGGGGAGACCCAGTACTTC.

This clone has just a few counts. In nucleotides, the CDR3 is TGCGCCAGCAGCTCGTTATCGAGCCCCGGTGAAGCTTTCTTT. This codes for CASSSLSSPGEAFF. The chain is built from TRBV5-1 and TRBJ1-1; D is unclear. V lost 3 bases and J 7 bases, leaving 16 bases between the germline ends. The CDR3 consists of 14 residues. In germline, CDR1 is SGHRS, CDR2 YFSETQ.